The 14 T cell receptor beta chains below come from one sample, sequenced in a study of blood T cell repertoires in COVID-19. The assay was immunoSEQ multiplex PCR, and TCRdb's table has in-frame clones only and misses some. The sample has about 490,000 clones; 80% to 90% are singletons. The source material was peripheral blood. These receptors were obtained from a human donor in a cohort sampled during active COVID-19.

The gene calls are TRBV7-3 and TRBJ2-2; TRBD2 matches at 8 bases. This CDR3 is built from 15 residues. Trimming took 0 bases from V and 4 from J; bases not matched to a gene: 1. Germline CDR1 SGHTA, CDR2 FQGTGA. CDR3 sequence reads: CASSLTAGATGELFF. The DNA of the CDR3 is TGTGCCAGCAGCTTAACAGCGGGAGCCACCGGGGAGCTGTTTTTT.

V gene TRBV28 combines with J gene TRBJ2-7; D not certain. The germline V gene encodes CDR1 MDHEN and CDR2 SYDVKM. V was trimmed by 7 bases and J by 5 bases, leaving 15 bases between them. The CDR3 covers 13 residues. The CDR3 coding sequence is TGTGCCAGCACCCGACTCCCCCTCGACGAGCAGTACTTC. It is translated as CASTRLPLDEQYF.

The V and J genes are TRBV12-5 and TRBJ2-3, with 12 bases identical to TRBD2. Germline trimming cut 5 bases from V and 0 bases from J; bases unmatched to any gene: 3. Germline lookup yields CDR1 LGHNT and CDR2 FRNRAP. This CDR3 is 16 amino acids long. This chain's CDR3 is CASGTGTSGSTDTQYF. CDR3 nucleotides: TGTGCTAGTGGTACCGGGACTAGCGGGAGCACAGATACGCAGTATTTT.

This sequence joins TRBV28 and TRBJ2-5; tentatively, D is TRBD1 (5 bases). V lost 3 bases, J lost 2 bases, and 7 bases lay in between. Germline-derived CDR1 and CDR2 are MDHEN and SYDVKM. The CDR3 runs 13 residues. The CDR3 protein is CASSFRAQETQYF. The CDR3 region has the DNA TGTGCCAGCAGTTTCAGGGCACAAGAGACCCAGTACTTC.

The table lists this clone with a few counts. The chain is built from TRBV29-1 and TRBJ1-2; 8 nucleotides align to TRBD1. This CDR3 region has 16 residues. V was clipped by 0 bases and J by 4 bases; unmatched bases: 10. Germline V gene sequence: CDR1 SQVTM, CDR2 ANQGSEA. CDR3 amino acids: CSVEDIAGGPGYGYTF. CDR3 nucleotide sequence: TGCAGCGTTGAAGATATCGCAGGGGGCCCGGGCTATGGCTACACCTTC.

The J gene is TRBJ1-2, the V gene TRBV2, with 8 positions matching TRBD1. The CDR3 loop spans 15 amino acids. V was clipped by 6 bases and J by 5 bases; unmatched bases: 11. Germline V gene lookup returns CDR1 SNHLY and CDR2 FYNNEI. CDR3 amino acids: CASRPGQGGNYGYTF. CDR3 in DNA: TGTGCCAGCAGACCCGGACAGGGTGGCAATTATGGCTACACCTTC.

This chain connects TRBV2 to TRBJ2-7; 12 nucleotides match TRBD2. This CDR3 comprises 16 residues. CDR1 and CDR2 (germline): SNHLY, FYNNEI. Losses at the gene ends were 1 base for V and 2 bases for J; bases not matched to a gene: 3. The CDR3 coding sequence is TGTGCCAGCAGTGAAGGAGGGACTAGCGGGCCCTACGAGCAGTACTTC. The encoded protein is CASSEGGTSGPYEQYF.

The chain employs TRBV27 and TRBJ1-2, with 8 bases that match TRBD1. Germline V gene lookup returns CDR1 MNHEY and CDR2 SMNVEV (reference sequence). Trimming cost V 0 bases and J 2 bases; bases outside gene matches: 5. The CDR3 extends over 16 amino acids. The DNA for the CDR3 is TGTGCCAGCAGTTTATCGTGGCAGGGGGCAAACTATGGCTACACCTTC. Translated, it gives CASSLSWQGANYGYTF.

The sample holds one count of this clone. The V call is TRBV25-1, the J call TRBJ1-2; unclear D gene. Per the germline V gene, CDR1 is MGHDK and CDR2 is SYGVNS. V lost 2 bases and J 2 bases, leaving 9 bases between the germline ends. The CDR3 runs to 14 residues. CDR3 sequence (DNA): TGTGCCAGCAGTGAACATAACGGGAACTATGGCTACACCTTC. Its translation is CASSEHNGNYGYTF.

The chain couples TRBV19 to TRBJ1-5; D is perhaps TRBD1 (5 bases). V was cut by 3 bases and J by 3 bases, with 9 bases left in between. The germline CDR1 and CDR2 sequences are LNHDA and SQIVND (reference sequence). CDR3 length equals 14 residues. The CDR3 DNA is TGTGCCAGTAGTATGGCAGGGTTCAATCAGCCCCAGCATTTT. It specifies CASSMAGFNQPQHF.

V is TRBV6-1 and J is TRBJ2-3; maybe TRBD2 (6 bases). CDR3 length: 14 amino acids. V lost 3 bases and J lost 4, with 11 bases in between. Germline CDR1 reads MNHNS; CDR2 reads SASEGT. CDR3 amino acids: CASSDLPGADTQYF. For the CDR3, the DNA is TGTGCCAGCAGTGATCTCCCGGGAGCAGATACGCAGTATTTT.

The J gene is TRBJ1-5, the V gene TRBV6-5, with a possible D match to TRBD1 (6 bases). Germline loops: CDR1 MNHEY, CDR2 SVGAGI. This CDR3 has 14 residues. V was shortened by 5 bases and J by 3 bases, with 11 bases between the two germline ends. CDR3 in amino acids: CASSPGQSNQPQHF. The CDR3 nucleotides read TGTGCCAGCAGTCCCGGACAGTCCAATCAGCCCCAGCATTTT.

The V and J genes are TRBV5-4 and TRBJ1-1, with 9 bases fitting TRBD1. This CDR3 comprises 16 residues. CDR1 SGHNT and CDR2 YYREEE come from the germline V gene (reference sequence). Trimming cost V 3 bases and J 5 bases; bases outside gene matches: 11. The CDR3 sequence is CASSSSRDRVGTEAFF. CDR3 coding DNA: TGTGCCAGCAGCTCGTCCCGGGACAGGGTAGGAACTGAAGCTTTCTTT.

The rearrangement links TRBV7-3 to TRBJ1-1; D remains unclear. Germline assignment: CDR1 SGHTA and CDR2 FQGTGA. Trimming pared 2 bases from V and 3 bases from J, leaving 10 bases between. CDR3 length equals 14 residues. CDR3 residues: CASSLLGRDTEAFF. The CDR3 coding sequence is TGTGCCAGCAGCTTATTAGGGCGGGACACTGAAGCTTTCTTT. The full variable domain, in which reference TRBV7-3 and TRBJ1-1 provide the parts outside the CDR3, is GAGVSQTPSNKVTEKGKYVELRCDPISGHTALYWYRQSLGQGPEFLIYFQGTGAADDSGLPNDRFFAVRPEGSVSTLKIQRTERGDSAVYLCASSLLGRDTEAFFGQGTRLTVV.